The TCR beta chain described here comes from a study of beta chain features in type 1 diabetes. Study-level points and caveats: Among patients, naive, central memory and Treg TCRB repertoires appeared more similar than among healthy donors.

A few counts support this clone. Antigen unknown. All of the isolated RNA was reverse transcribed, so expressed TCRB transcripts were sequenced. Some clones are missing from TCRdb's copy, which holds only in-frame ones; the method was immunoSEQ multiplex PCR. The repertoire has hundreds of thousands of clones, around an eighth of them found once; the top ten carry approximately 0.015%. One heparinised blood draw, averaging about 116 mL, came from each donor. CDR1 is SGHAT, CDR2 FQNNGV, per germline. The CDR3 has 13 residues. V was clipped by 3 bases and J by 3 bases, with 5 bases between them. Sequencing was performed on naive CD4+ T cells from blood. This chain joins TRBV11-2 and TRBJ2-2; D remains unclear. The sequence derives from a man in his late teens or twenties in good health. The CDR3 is CASSLRYTGELFF. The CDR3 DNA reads TGTGCCAGCAGCTTGAGGTACACCGGGGAGCTGTTTTTT.